The T cell receptor beta chain under discussion was sequenced for a study of blood T cell repertoires in COVID-19 (dated by TCRdb to 2020 to 2022). About the study as a whole: Samples covering the acute and convalescent phases of COVID-19 were provided by collaborators in the United States, Italy and Spain. The prospective study material was composed of cDNA or gDNA derived from T cells, B-cell-depleted T cells, or PBMCs. HLA class I and class II types, where available, came from metadata supplied by the sample provider rather than from assay-based typing. The repertoires were made available in a free public database intended to serve as a resource for research on the immune response to SARS-CoV-2. Subjects who had been exposed to COVID-19, were actively infected with it, or had recovered from it provided the deeply sampled blood TCRbeta repertoires that made up the dataset. Sample metadata almost always included a de-identified subject ID, COVID-19 status, age in years and sex. The samples were drawn from two sources: the first 160 participants of the ongoing ImmuneRACE study, and about 1,300 subjects contributed by 6 global collaborators. General study outcomes and caveats: The quantity of clinical and demographic metadata differed by source and by participant and was supplied without curation.

One collaborating source in Seattle enrolled patients while the patients were actively infected and followed the patients over time throughout the course of disease. The collaborating institutions used their own protocols to collect whole blood in K2EDTA tubes. For TCRbeta analysis, collaborators shipped samples as frozen whole blood, isolated PBMCs, or DNA extracted from either of those sample types. In the case of this clone: The clone's antigen remains unknown. No much larger clone is present one base from it, and per-base qualities are unavailable.

As encoded in the germline V gene, CDR1 is SGHRS while CDR2 is YFSETQ. Between the V and J ends, shortened by 7 bases and 0 bases respectively, the junction contains 16 bases. CDR3 length: 15 amino acids, cysteine to phenylalanine. Just the 45-base CDR3 DNA is kept, in frame starting at base 1. TCRbeta CDR3 regions were amplified from genomic DNA by means of the immunoSEQ Assay, a bias-controlled multiplex PCR. The study's processing was this. The number of nucleated cells in each sample was estimated by amplification of reference gene primers within the assay. Sequence reads were collapsed and filtered to measure the absolute abundance of every unique TCRbeta CDR3 rearrangement. For each sample, productive Simpson clonality was calculated by taking the square root of Simpson's diversity index across productive rearrangements. What TCRdb holds here is the immuneACCESS table cut down to in-frame rearrangements. Part of the clones is not present; checked against another copy, under half of the missing clones reflect an unresolved V gene, and the others are unexplained. The D gene and trimming were derived from the DNA, and the V and J assignments and clone size from that table. The sample table holds hundreds of thousands of clones, of which approximately 83% were seen once. About 1.3% of the sample lies in the top ten.

The chain is encoded by TRBV5-1 joined to TRBJ1-1, with a weak D call of TRBD1 (6 bases match). Sample: peripheral blood. This sequence originates from a woman aged 25 to 45 with COVID-19, enrolled during active disease. The nucleotide sequence is TGCGCCAGCCAGGCACCAGGGGCCATGAACACTGAAGCTTTCTTT. It specifies CASQAPGAMNTEAFF. Full variable domain (CDR3 extended with the reference TRBV5-1 and TRBJ1-1 proteins): KAGVTQTPRYLIKTRGQQVTLSCSPISGHRSVSWYQQTPGQGLQFLFEYFSETQRNKGNFPGRFSGRQFSNSRSEMNVSTLELGDSALYLCASQAPGAMNTEAFFGQGTRLTVV.